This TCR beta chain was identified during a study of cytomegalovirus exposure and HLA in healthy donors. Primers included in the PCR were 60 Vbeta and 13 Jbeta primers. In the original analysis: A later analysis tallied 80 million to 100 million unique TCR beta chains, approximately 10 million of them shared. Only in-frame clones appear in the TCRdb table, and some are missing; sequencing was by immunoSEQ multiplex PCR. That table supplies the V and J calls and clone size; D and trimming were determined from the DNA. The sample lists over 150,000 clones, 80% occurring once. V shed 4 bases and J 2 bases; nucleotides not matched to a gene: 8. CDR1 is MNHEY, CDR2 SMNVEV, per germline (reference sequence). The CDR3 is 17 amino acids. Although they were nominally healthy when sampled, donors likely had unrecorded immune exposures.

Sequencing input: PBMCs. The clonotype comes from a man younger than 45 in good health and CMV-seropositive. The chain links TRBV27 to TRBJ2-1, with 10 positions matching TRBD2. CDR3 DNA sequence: TGTGCCAGCAGTTCCCGGACTAGCGGTCCAACCTACAATGAGCAGTTCTTC. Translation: CASSSRTSGPTYNEQFF.